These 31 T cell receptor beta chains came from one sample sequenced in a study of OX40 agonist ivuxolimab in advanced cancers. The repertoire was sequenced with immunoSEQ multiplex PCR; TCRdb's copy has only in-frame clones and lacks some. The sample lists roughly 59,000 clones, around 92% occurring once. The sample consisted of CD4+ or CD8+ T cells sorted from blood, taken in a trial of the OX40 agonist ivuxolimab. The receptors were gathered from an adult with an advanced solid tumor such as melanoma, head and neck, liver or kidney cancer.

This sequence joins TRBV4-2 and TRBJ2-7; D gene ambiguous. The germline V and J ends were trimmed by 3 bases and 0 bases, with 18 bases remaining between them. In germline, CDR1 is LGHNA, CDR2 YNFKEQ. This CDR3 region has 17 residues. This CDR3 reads CASSQVFPASSSYEQYF. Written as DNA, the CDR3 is TGTGCCAGCAGCCAGGTCTTTCCGGCCAGCAGCTCCTACGAGCAGTACTTC.

The CDR3 reads CSVPGTGSLYEQFF. CDR3 bases: TGCAGCGTTCCCGGGACAGGGTCTTTGTATGAGCAGTTCTTC. The V gene is TRBV29-1, the J gene TRBJ2-1, with 9 positions matching TRBD1. The CDR3 sequence is 14 residues long. Germline V gene data show CDR1 as SQVTM and CDR2 as ANQGSEA. V was clipped by 5 bases and J by 8 bases; unmatched bases: 10.

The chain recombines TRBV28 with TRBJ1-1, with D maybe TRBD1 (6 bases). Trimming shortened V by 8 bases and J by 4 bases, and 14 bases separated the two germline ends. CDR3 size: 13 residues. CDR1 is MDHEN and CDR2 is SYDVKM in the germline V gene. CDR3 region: CASCHRVGTEAFF. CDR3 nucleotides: TGTGCCAGCTGCCACAGGGTGGGCACTGAAGCTTTCTTT.

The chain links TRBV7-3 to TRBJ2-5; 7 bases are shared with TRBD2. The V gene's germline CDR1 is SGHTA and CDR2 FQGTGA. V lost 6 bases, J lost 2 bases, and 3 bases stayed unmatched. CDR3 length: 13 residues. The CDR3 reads CASRGGAQETQYF. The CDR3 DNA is TGTGCCAGCAGGGGAGGGGCGCAAGAGACCCAGTACTTC.

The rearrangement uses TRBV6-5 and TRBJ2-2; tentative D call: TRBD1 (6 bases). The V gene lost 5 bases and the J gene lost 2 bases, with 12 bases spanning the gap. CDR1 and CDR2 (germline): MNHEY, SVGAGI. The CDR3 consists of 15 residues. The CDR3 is CASSLTQGNTGELFF. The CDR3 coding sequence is TGTGCCAGCAGTCTGACACAGGGAAACACCGGGGAGCTGTTTTTT.

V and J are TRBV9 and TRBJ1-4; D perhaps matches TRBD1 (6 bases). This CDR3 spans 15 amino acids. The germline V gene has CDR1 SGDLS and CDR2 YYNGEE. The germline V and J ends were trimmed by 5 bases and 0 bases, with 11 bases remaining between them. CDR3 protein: CASSYRVTTNEKLFF. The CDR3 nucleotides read TGTGCCAGCAGTTACAGGGTAACAACTAATGAAAAACTGTTTTTT.

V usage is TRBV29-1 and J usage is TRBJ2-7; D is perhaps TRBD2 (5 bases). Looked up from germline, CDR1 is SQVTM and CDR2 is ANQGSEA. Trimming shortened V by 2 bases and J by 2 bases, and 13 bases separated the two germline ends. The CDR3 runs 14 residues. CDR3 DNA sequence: TGCAGCGTTGAACTATCTCCGGGGACCTACGAGCAGTACTTC. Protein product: CSVELSPGTYEQYF.

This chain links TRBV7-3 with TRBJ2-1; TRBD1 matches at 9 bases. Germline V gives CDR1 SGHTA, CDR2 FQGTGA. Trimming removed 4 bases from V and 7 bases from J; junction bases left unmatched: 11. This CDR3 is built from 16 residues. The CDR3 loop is CASSWGRDRENNEQFF. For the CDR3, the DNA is TGTGCCAGCAGCTGGGGCCGGGACAGGGAGAATAATGAGCAGTTCTTC.

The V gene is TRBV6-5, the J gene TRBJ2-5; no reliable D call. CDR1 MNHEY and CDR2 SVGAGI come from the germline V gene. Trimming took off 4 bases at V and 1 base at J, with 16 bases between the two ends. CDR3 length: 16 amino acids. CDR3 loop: CASSSELRHLQETQYF. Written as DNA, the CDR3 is TGTGCCAGCAGTTCCGAATTGAGACATCTCCAAGAGACCCAGTACTTC.

CDR3 sequence: CASSQDVHRGNSPLHF. CDR3 nucleotides: TGCGCCAGCAGCCAAGATGTACACAGGGGCAATTCACCCCTCCACTTT. This sequence joins TRBV4-1 and TRBJ1-6; 7 positions match TRBD1. Germline V gene sequence: CDR1 MGHRA, CDR2 YSYEKL. The J segment lost 7 bases and the V segment lost 0 bases, leaving 6 bases of the junction unmatched. The CDR3 covers 16 residues.

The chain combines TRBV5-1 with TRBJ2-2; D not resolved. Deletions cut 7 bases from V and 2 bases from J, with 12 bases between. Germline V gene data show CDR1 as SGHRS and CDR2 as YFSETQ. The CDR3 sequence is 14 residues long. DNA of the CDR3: TGCGCCAGCGGAGATTGGTTTAACACCGGGGAGCTGTTTTTT. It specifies CASGDWFNTGELFF.

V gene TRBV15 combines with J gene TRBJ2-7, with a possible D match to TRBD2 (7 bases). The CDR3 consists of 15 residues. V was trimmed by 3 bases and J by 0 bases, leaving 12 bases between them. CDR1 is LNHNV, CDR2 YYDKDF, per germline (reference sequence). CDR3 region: CATSSRGGFSYEQYF. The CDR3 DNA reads TGTGCCACCAGCAGTAGGGGGGGGTTCTCCTACGAGCAGTACTTC.

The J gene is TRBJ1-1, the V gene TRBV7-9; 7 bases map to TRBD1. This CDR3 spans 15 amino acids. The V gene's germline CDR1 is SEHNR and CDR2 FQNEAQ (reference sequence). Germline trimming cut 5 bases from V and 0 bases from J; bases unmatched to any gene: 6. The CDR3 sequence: CASSQEGQMNTEAFF. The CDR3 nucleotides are TGTGCCAGCAGCCAGGAGGGACAGATGAACACTGAAGCTTTCTTT. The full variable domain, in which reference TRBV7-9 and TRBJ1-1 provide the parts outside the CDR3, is DTGVSQNPRHKITKRGQNVTFRCDPISEHNRLYWYRQTLGQGPEFLTYFQNEAQLEKSRLLSDRFSAERPKGSFSTLEIQRTEQGDSAMYLCASSQEGQMNTEAFFGQGTRLTVV.

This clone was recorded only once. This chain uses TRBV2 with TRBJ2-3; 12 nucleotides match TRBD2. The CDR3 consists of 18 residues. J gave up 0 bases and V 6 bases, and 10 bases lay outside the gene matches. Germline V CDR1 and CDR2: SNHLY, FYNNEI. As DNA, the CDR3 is TGTGCCAGCAGGGAGACTAGCGGGGGCCTACCGAGCACAGATACGCAGTATTTT. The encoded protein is CASRETSGGLPSTDTQYF.

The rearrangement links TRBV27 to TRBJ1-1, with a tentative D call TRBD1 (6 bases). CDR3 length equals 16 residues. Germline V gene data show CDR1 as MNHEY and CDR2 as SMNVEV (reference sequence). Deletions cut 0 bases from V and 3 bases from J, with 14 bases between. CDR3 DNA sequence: TGTGCCAGCAGTTTATCGGGACACTGGAAGGACACTGAAGCTTTCTTT. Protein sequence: CASSLSGHWKDTEAFF.

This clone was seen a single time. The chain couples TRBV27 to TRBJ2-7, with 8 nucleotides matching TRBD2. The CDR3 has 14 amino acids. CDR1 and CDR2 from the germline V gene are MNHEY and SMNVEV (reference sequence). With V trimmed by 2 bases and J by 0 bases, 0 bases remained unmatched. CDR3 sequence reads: CASSLRGGSYEQYF. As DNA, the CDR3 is TGTGCCAGCAGTTTACGGGGGGGCTCCTACGAGCAGTACTTC.

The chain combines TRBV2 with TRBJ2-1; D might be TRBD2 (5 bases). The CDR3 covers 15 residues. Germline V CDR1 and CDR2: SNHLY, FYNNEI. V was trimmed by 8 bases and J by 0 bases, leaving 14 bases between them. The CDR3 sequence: CASFLDSSSYNEQFF. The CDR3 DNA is TGTGCCAGCTTTTTGGACTCGAGCTCCTACAATGAGCAGTTCTTC.

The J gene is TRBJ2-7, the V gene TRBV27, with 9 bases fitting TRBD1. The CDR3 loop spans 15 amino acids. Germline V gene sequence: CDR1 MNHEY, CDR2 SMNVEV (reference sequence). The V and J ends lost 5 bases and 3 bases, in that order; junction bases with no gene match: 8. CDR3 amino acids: CASSPGQGVIYEQYF. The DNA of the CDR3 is TGTGCCAGCAGTCCGGGACAGGGAGTTATCTACGAGCAGTACTTC.

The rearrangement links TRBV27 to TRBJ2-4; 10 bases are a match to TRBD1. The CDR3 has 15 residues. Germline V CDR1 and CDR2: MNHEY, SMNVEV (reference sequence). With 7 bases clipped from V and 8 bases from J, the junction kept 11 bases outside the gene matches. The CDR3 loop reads CASTSVGDRGYIQYF. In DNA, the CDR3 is TGTGCCAGCACCTCCGTCGGGGACAGGGGCTACATTCAGTACTTC.

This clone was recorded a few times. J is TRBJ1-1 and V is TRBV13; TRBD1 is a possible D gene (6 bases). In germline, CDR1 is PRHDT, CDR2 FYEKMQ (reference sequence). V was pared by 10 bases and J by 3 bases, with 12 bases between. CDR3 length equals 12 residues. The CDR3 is CATLAGDTEAFF. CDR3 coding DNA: TGTGCCACCCTTGCAGGGGACACTGAAGCTTTCTTT.

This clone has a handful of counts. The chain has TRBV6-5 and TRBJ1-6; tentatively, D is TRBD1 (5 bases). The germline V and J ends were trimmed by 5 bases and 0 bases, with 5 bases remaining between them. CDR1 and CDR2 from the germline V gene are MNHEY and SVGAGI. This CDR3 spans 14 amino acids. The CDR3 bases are TGTGCCAGCAGTGACAGCTCCTATAATTCACCCCTCCACTTT. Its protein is CASSDSSYNSPLHF.

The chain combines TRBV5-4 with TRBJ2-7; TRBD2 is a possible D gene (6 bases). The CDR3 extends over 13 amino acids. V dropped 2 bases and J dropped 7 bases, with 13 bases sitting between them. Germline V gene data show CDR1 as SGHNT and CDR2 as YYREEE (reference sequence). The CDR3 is CASSFGHAGEQYF. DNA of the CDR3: TGTGCCAGCAGCTTTGGACACGCGGGGGAGCAGTACTTC. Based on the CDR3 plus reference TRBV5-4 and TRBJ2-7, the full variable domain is ETGVTQSPTHLIKTRGQQVTLRCSSQSGHNTVSWYQQALGQGPQFIFQYYREEENGRGNFPPRFSGLQFPNYSSELNVNALELDDSALYLCASSFGHAGEQYFGPGTRLTVT.

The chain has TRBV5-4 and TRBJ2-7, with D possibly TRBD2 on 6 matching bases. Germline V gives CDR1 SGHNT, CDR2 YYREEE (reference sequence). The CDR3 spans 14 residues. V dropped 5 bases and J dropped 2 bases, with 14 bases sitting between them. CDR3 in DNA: TGTGCCAGCAGTAAGGAGGGATTTGCCTACGAGCAGTACTTC. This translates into CASSKEGFAYEQYF.

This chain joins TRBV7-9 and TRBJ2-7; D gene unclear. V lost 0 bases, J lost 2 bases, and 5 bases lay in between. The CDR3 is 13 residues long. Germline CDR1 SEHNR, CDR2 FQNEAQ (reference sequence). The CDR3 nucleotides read TGTGCCAGCAGCTTAGCTAGCACCTACGAGCAGTACTTC. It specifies CASSLASTYEQYF.

CDR3 protein: CASSSEHRENYGYTF. CDR3 DNA sequence: TGTGCCAGCAGCTCAGAACACAGGGAAAACTATGGCTACACCTTC. The genes are TRBV9 and TRBJ1-2, with a possible D match to TRBD1 (6 bases). V was cut by 4 bases and J by 2 bases, with 15 bases left in between. This CDR3 contains 15 residues. The V gene's germline CDR1 is SGDLS and CDR2 YYNGEE.

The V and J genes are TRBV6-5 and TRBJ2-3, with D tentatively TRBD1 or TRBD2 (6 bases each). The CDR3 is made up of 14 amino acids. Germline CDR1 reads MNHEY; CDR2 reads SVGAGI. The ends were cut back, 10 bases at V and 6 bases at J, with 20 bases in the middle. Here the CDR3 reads CATSLGGAADTQYF. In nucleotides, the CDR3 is TGTGCCACATCATTGGGGGGCGCCGCCGATACGCAGTATTTT.

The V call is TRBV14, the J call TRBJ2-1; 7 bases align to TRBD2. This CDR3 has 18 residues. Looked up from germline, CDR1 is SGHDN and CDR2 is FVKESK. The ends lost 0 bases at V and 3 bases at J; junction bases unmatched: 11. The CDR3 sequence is CASSQDIGGDYIYNEQFF. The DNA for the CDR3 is TGTGCCAGCAGCCAAGATATCGGCGGGGACTACATCTACAATGAGCAGTTCTTC.

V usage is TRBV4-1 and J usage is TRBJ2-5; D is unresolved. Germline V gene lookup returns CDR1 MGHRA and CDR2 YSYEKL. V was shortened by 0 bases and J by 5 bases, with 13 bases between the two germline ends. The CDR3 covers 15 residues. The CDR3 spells CASSQEEQPRETQYF. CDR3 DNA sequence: TGCGCCAGCAGCCAAGAGGAACAGCCTCGGGAGACCCAGTACTTC.

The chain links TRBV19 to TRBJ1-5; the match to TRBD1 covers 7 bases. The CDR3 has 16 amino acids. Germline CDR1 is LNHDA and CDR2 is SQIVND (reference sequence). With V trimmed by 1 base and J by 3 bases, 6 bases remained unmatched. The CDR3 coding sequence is TGTGCCAGTAGTATAGTTAGGACAGGCTACAATCAGCCCCAGCATTTT. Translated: CASSIVRTGYNQPQHF.

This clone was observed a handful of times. This CDR3 reads CATSRDSFASGRDGEQFF. As DNA, the CDR3 is TGTGCCACCAGCAGAGATTCTTTCGCTAGCGGGAGGGACGGCGAGCAGTTCTTC. The chain employs TRBV15 and TRBJ2-1; 12 bases match TRBD2. Germline CDR1 LNHNV, CDR2 YYDKDF (reference sequence). The V segment lost 0 bases and the J segment 10 bases; nucleotides outside the gene matches: 13. This CDR3 region has 18 residues.

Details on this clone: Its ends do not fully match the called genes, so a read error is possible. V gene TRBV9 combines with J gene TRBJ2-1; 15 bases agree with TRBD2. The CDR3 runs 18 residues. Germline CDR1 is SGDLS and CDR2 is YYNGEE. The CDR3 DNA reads TGTGCCAGCAGCCCTCGGACTAGCGGGAGGGCCAGGGTGAATGAGCGGTTCTTC. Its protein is CASSPRTSGRARVNERFF. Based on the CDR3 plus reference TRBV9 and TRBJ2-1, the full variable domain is DSGVTQTPKHLITATGQRVTLRCSPRSGDLSVYWYQQSLDQGLQFLIQYYNGEERAKGNILERFSAQQFPDLHSELNLSSLELGDSALYFCASSPRTSGRARVNERFFGPGTRLTVL.